This TCR beta chain was found in a study of CD8+ T cells in alopecia areata. The CDR3 consists of 13 residues. Germline V gene lookup returns CDR1 GTSNPN and CDR2 SVGIG (reference sequence). The junction had 3 bases not matched to a gene; V was cut back by 2 bases and J by 5 bases. Extraction and reverse transcription of RNA yielded cDNA as the sequencing template. Using immunoSEQ multiplex PCR, the repertoire was profiled, and TCRdb retains in-frame clones only, with some absent. This table has 200,000 to 250,000 clones, more than 50% appearing once. A few counts support this clone. This receptor was obtained from a human donor in good health. Sequenced sample: CD8+ T cells sorted from blood. The chain is built from TRBV30 and TRBJ2-7; 10 bases map to TRBD1. The CDR3 DNA is TGTGCCTGGAGTACAGGACAGGGGGACGAGCAGTACTTC. It codes for CAWSTGQGDEQYF.